These 4 T cell receptor beta chains were all obtained from the same sample, sequenced in a study of T cells in Graves' hyperthyroidism and ophthalmopathy. RNA transcripts served as the template for amplifying TCR beta CDR3 regions. When the TCR CDR3 underwent first-round RT-PCR, the HTBI primer set was used. TCRdb re-called the multiplex PCR reads with MiXCR, one entry per CDR3 protein. The sample yields around 400,000 distinct CDR3 sequences, 15% to 17% seen once. Sequenced input: blood. The receptors shown here come from a woman younger than 30 with Graves' hyperthyroidism that later progressed to Graves' ophthalmopathy.

The chain employs TRBV4-2 and TRBJ1-4; 9 positions match TRBD1. V dropped 2 bases and J dropped 7; count of bases not matched to a gene: 8. Germline CDR1 reads LGHNA; CDR2 reads YNFKEQ. This CDR3 has 16 amino acids. The CDR3 here is CASSQPRTGEGEKLFF. CDR3 nucleotide sequence: TGTGCCAGCAGCCAACCCCGGACAGGGGAGGGTGAAAAACTGTTTTTT.

This clonotype was observed at least ten times. J is TRBJ2-1 and V is TRBV28, with TRBD1 as a possible D gene (6 bases). The CDR3 extends over 15 amino acids. Between the trimmed V and J ends, which lost 5 bases and 0 bases, there was a span of 11 bases. Germline V lookup: CDR1 MDHEN, CDR2 SYDVKM. CDR3 nucleotide sequence: TGTGCCAGCAGTCTGGACAGCGACTCCTACAATGAGCAGTTCTTC. Its translation is CASSLDSDSYNEQFF.

This clonotype was counted only a few times. V and J are TRBV19 and TRBJ2-2; D is unresolved. Germline-derived CDR1 and CDR2 are LNHDA and SQIVND (reference sequence). The ends were cut back, 3 bases at V and 6 bases at J, with 8 bases in the middle. This CDR3 has 13 amino acids. CDR3 nucleotide sequence: TGTGCCAGTAGTATCGCTGGGCCCGGGGAGCTGTTTTTT. Its translation: CASSIAGPGELFF.

The J gene is TRBJ2-3, the V gene TRBV7-2, with D perhaps TRBD2 (5 bases). V lost 1 base and J 0 bases, leaving 23 bases between the germline ends. This CDR3 comprises 20 residues. Germline loops: CDR1 SGHTA, CDR2 FQGNSA. The CDR3 DNA reads TGTGCCAGCAGCTTAGTAGTCGGACTCCTAAAGGCAGGTAGCACAGATACGCAGTATTTT. Amino acids: CASSLVVGLLKAGSTDTQYF.